Listed below are T cell receptor beta chains from one sample, sequenced in a study of T-cell memory formation after mild COVID-19. A single record per CDR3 protein comes from TCRdb applying MiXCR to the 5' RACE reads. Of some 600,000 distinct CDR3 sequences in the sample, roughly 17% were seen once. Sequenced material: PBMCs or a T cell subset sorted from them (not recorded which). These receptor sequences come from an adult woman who had mild COVID-19 (a few samples of this study predate the infection). Cell type and time point are not known. Each CDR3 is given with its conserved first and last residue. The D gene is left open where the match is weak. Rows may omit the clone size; those that give it use once, few, many or a size class.

cdr3_length,j_call,clone_size,v_call,d_call,cdr3_aa,cdr3_nt
15,TRBJ2-2,-,TRBV4-3,-,CASSVTGLNTGELFF,TGCGCCAGCAGCGTTACGGGACTGAACACCGGGGAGCTGTTTTTT
15,TRBJ2-3,-,TRBV5-1,-,CASSQITSSTDTQYF,TGCGCCAGCAGCCAGATTACATCGAGCACAGATACGCAGTATTTT
15,TRBJ2-1,few,TRBV20-1,TRBD2,CSAPLFAGDYNEQFF,TGCAGTGCTCCCTTGTTCGCGGGGGACTACAATGAGCAGTTCTTC
16,TRBJ2-7,-,TRBV5-1,TRBD2,CASSVGLAGATYEQYF,TGCGCCAGCAGCGTCGGACTAGCGGGGGCCACCTACGAGCAGTACTTC
17,TRBJ2-7,few,TRBV5-6,TRBD2,CASSLAGFGWDYYEQYF,TGTGCCAGCAGCTTGGCAGGTTTTGGGTGGGACTACTACGAGCAGTACTTC
17,TRBJ2-7,-,TRBV11-2,-,CASSPLGGFGVTYEQYF,TGTGCCAGCAGCCCCTTGGGGGGTTTTGGGGTAACCTACGAGCAGTACTTC
14,TRBJ2-7,-,TRBV5-1,-,CASSLAGTLYEQYF,TGCGCCAGCAGCTTGGCCGGGACCCTATACGAGCAGTACTTC
16,TRBJ2-1,-,TRBV7-9,-,CASRSGLYGSTDEQFF,TGTGCCAGCAGGAGCGGCCTATATGGTTCTACCGATGAGCAGTTCTTC
14,TRBJ2-7,few,TRBV24-1,-,CATSDGGASYEQYF,TGTGCCACCAGTGATGGCGGAGCCTCCTACGAGCAGTACTTC
14,TRBJ2-7,-,TRBV18,-,CASSPRDRSSEQYF,TGTGCCAGCTCACCCCGGGACCGTTCCTCCGAGCAGTACTTC
13,TRBJ2-1,-,TRBV30,-,CAWSVGGANEQFF,TGTGCCTGGAGTGTAGGAGGCGCCAATGAGCAGTTCTTC
14,TRBJ1-1,many,TRBV5-1,TRBD1,CASSFDRGNTEAFF,TGCGCCAGCAGCTTTGACAGGGGGAACACTGAAGCTTTCTTT
8,TRBJ2-7,-,TRBV21-1,-,CPPPEQYF,TGCCCCCCTCCCGAGCAGTACTTC
18,TRBJ2-2,few,TRBV14,-,CASSRFRQAHSNTGELFF,TGTGCCAGCAGCCGATTCCGACAGGCACACTCGAACACCGGGGAGCTGTTTTTT
18,TRBJ2-3,few,TRBV4-1,-,CASSQDWPAPTSTDTQYF,TGCGCCAGCAGCCAAGATTGGCCTGCCCCCACTAGCACAGATACGCAGTATTTT
14,TRBJ2-1,-,TRBV5-1,-,CASSPLGANNEQFF,TGCGCCAGCAGCCCTTTGGGCGCAAACAATGAGCAGTTCTTC
13,TRBJ2-1,few,TRBV7-3,TRBD2,CASSSLAGGAQFF,TGTGCCAGCAGCTCCTTAGCGGGGGGGGCCCAGTTCTTC
13,TRBJ1-2,-,TRBV24-1,TRBD1,CATSPGTVEGYTF,TGTGCCACCAGTCCGGGGACAGTGGAGGGCTACACCTTC
14,TRBJ1-6,-,TRBV11-2,-,CASSLGATISPLHF,TGTGCCAGCAGCTTAGGGGCGACTATTTCACCCCTCCACTTT
14,TRBJ1-2,-,TRBV5-5,-,CASSPVGANYGYTF,TGTGCCAGCAGCCCAGTAGGAGCTAACTATGGCTACACCTTC
12,TRBJ1-1,few,TRBV29-1,-,CSVGKGVTEAFF,TGCAGCGTTGGGAAAGGGGTTACTGAAGCTTTCTTT
15,TRBJ2-3,-,TRBV24-1,-,CATSDKGVRADTQYF,TGTGCCACCAGTGATAAGGGAGTCAGGGCAGATACGCAGTATTTT